This T cell receptor (beta chain) was recovered during a study of cytomegalovirus exposure and HLA in healthy donors. General observations from the study: Analyses of presence and absence presupposed an approximately uniform sequencing depth across donors. Sequencing likely caused a cluster of highly shared sequence variants. Most TCR sequences were uncommon, yet certain public TCRs appeared in many donors.

PCR amplification relied on 60 Vbeta primers (plus 13 Jbeta primers). Only in-frame clones appear in the TCRdb table, and some are missing; sequencing was by immunoSEQ multiplex PCR. The sample includes 120,000 to 150,000 clones, roughly 80% seen only once; the top ten take less than 4%. This CDR3 has 17 amino acids. V was clipped by 4 bases and J by 6 bases; unmatched bases: 17. Germline V gene lookup returns CDR1 SGHAT and CDR2 FQNNGV. As concerns this clone: The antigen is undetermined.

Sequencing used PBMCs. V usage is TRBV11-2 and J usage is TRBJ1-2, with 7 bases matching TRBD1. The origin of this receptor is a male donor in good health and CMV-seronegative. The CDR3 DNA is TGTGCCAGCAGCTCCACAACTAACGCAGGGGGGCGAGATGGCTACACCTTC. It specifies CASSSTTNAGGRDGYTF.